Following are 21 T cell receptor beta chains from one sample sequenced in a study of blood T cells in healthy people across ages. It was with a sample-barcoded 5' primer and a J-beta primer mix that a second PCR of roughly 7 to 12 cycles was run. TCRdb ran MiXCR on the 5' RACE reads and lists one entry per CDR3 protein. The sample holds 650,000 to 700,000 distinct CDR3 sequences, about 30% seen once. The sample consisted of blood. The receptors here all came from a woman older than 75 in good health.

The chain has TRBV6-5 and TRBJ2-7; 7 nucleotides agree with TRBD2. Losses at the gene ends were 9 bases for V and 3 bases for J; bases not matched to a gene: 11. Germline loops: CDR1 MNHEY, CDR2 SVGAGI. This CDR3 comprises 14 residues. The CDR3 DNA is TGTGCCAGTTCACGGACTAGTGCGAACTACGAGCAGTACTTC. Translated, it gives CASSRTSANYEQYF.

The J gene is TRBJ1-5, the V gene TRBV28; no firm D call. CDR3 length: 14 amino acids. Trimming took off 7 bases at V and 3 bases at J, with 13 bases between the two ends. Germline CDR1 reads MDHEN; CDR2 reads SYDVKM. In DNA form, the CDR3 reads TGTGCCAGCAAAACGTCGGGCCTCAATCAGCCCCAGCATTTT. It yields the protein CASKTSGLNQPQHF.

With regard to this clonotype: A much larger clone lies one base from this, so it may be a read error. The chain carries TRBV20-1 and TRBJ2-3; D perhaps matches TRBD2 (5 bases). The length of the CDR3 is 13 residues. Germline lookup yields CDR1 DFQATT and CDR2 SNEGSKA (reference sequence). With 5 bases removed from V and 2 bases from J, the gap between germline ends came to 11 bases. This CDR3 reads CSADKRTTDTQYF. The CDR3 DNA sequence: TGCAGTGCTGACAAGCGGACCACAGATACGCAGTATTTT.

As concerns this clonotype: At one end, the junction sequence differs from germline, possibly due to a read error. The J gene is TRBJ2-2, the V gene TRBV6-1; the D gene is possibly TRBD2 (6 bases). The CDR3 has 14 amino acids. CDR1 is MNHNS and CDR2 is SASEGT in the germline V gene. CDR3 in amino acids: CASRIWGGTGERFF. DNA for the CDR3: TGTGCCAGCAGGATCTGGGGAGGTACCGGGGAGCGGTTTTTT.

The sample holds many counts of this clonotype. For the CDR3, the DNA is TGCGCCAGCAGCCGCGACGGCGGAGGGGCCAACGTCCTGACTTTC. Translation gives CASSRDGGGANVLTF. The chain joins TRBV5-1 to TRBJ2-6; D is ambiguous. The CDR3 sequence is 15 residues long. The germline V and J ends were trimmed by 4 bases and 4 bases, with 12 bases remaining between them. Germline V gene sequence: CDR1 SGHRS, CDR2 YFSETQ.

The V and J genes are TRBV5-5 and TRBJ1-6; 7 positions agree with TRBD1. Trimming at V came to 4 bases and at J to 4 bases, leaving 5 bases not matched to a gene. The CDR3 is 15 amino acids. Germline V gene sequence: CDR1 SGHKS, CDR2 YYEKEE (reference sequence). CDR3 coding DNA: TGTGCCAGCAGCCGACAGGGCAATTATAATTCACCCCTCCACTTT. Amino acid sequence: CASSRQGNYNSPLHF.

In this sample, this clonotype turned up a few times. This chain connects TRBV6-5 to TRBJ1-2, with D unclear. The CDR3 contains 14 residues. V was clipped by 4 bases and J by 8 bases, with 17 bases between them. CDR1 and CDR2 (germline): MNHEY, SVGAGI. The CDR3 region is CASSFSGLRNGYTF. DNA for the CDR3: TGTGCCAGCAGTTTCTCCGGGTTGAGGAACGGCTACACCTTC.

Concerning this clonotype: A much more abundant neighbour one base away suggests this may be a read error. The chain links TRBV7-2 to TRBJ1-2, with D maybe TRBD1 (5 bases). Germline lookup yields CDR1 SGHTA and CDR2 FQGNSA. V was clipped by 5 bases and J by 7 bases, with 20 bases between them. This CDR3 region has 15 residues. CDR3: CASSRAGEFSRGYTF. In DNA, the CDR3 is TGTGCCAGCAGCCGGGCGGGGGAATTCTCTCGTGGCTACACCTTC.

This clonotype occurred many times. The chain is built from TRBV5-6 and TRBJ1-5; D may be TRBD1 (5 bases). Germline-derived CDR1 and CDR2 are SGHDT and YYEEEE. The CDR3 covers 14 residues. Trimming pared 1 base from V and 4 bases from J, leaving 9 bases between. The CDR3 here is CASSLIQGNQPQHF. CDR3 sequence (DNA): TGTGCCAGCAGCTTGATCCAGGGTAATCAGCCCCAGCATTTT.

This clonotype was observed many times. This may come from a read error, since a much larger clone is one base off. The chain uses TRBV30 and TRBJ2-6; D is perhaps TRBD1 (5 bases). The CDR3 is made up of 14 amino acids. The germline CDR1 and CDR2 sequences are GTSNPN and SVGIG (reference sequence). In DNA form, the CDR3 reads TGTGCCTGGCGCCACAACTCTGGGGCCAACGTCCGGACTTTC. Protein sequence: CAWRHNSGANVRTF. Variable domain in full (rest from reference TRBV30 and TRBJ2-6): SQTIHQWPATLVQPVGSPLSLECTVEGTSNPNLYWYRQAAGRGLQLLFYSVGIGQISSEVPQNLSASRPQDRQFILSSKKLLLSDSGFYLCAWRHNSGANVRTFGAGSRLTVL.

This clonotype was recorded many times. The V and J genes are TRBV11-2 and TRBJ2-1; no firm D call. Deletions cut 5 bases from V and 6 bases from J, with 14 bases between. This CDR3 is 14 amino acids long. Per the germline V gene, CDR1 is SGHAT and CDR2 is FQNNGV. The CDR3 sequence is CASSEIGRLNEQFF. In nucleotides, the CDR3 is TGTGCCAGCAGCGAAATAGGCCGCCTCAATGAGCAGTTCTTC.

This clonotype was seen repeatedly, ten times or more. The chain joins TRBV20-1 to TRBJ2-3; TRBD2 is a possible D gene (6 bases). CDR3 size: 15 residues. The V and J ends lost 6 bases and 4 bases respectively, with 20 bases between them. CDR1 DFQATT and CDR2 SNEGSKA come from the germline V gene (reference sequence). CDR3 sequence reads: CSAVYSAGNSDTQYF. CDR3 DNA sequence: TGCAGTGCCGTCTATTCGGCGGGGAACTCAGATACGCAGTATTTT.

Notes on this clonotype: With a much larger clone just one base away, this may be a read error. V usage is TRBV24-1 and J usage is TRBJ2-1, with 11 positions matching TRBD2. V dropped 7 bases and J dropped 9; count of bases not matched to a gene: 10. The CDR3 extends over 15 amino acids. Germline assignment: CDR1 KGHDR and CDR2 SFDVKD. The CDR3 protein is CATRATSGGWGEQFF. CDR3 DNA sequence: TGTGCCACCAGGGCCACTAGCGGGGGCTGGGGTGAGCAGTTCTTC.

Comment on this clonotype: One end of the junction is discordant with germline, which a read error may explain. V is TRBV12-3 or TRBV12-4 and J is TRBJ2-7, with 13 positions matching TRBD2. The CDR3 is 15 residues long. In nucleotides, the CDR3 is TGTGCCAGCAGGACCGGACTAGCGGGGGCCTACGGGCAGTACTTC. Its translation: CASRTGLAGAYGQYF.

Many counts were recorded for this clonotype. V usage is TRBV6-2 or TRBV6-3 and J usage is TRBJ1-2; D possibly corresponds to TRBD1 (5 bases). The germline V gene encodes CDR1 MNHEY and CDR2 SVGEGT. V lost 2 bases to trimming and J lost 2 bases, with 15 bases between them. The CDR3 is 16 residues long. CDR3 DNA sequence: TGTGCCAGCAGTTACGGAGGGGAAGGGGCCAACTATGGCTACACCTTC. Translated, it gives CASSYGGEGANYGYTF.

This clonotype was seen a few times. This chain connects TRBV15 to TRBJ2-3; D unresolved. The CDR3 sequence is 16 residues long. Trimming pared 4 bases from V and 2 bases from J, leaving 16 bases between. Germline V gene sequence: CDR1 LNHNV, CDR2 YYDKDF (reference sequence). The CDR3 DNA is TGTGCCACCAGCATCAGTGGTTCCTCCTTCACAGATACGCAGTATTTT. Encoded protein: CATSISGSSFTDTQYF. Together with reference TRBV15 and TRBJ2-3, the CDR3 gives the full variable domain: DAMVIQNPRYQVTQFGKPVTLSCSQTLNHNVMYWYQQKSSQAPKLLFHYYDKDFNNEADTPDNFQSRRPNTSFCFLDIRSPGLGDTAMYLCATSISGSSFTDTQYFGPGTRLTVL.

This clonotype has only a few counts. The chain combines TRBV29-1 with TRBJ2-2, with D tentatively TRBD2 (5 bases). The CDR3 is made up of 16 amino acids. V was shortened by 0 bases and J by 2 bases, with 13 bases between the two germline ends. The germline gives CDR1 SQVTM, CDR2 ANQGSEA. The CDR3 region is CSVEDPLSGNTGELFF. The CDR3 coding sequence is TGCAGCGTTGAAGACCCCCTTTCGGGAAACACCGGGGAGCTGTTTTTT.

Worth noting for this clonotype: A much larger clone is a single base away; this may be a read error. The V gene is TRBV7-3, the J gene TRBJ2-7; the match to TRBD1 covers 9 bases. Germline values: CDR1 SGHTA, CDR2 FQGTGA. The trim removed 5 bases at V and 7 bases at J, leaving 12 bases unmatched. The CDR3 consists of 15 residues. CDR3 protein: CASSPSGTGFNEQYF. For the CDR3, the DNA is TGTGCCAGCAGCCCATCCGGGACAGGGTTTAATGAGCAGTACTTC.

Notes on this clonotype: Mismatch with germline at one junction end may stem from a read error. CDR3 in amino acids: CASSLTGTGYEKRFF. DNA for the CDR3: TGCGCCAGCAGCCTCACCGGGACAGGGTATGAAAAACGGTTTTTT. The chain couples TRBV4-1 to TRBJ1-4, with 9 bases lining up with TRBD1. CDR3 length: 15 residues. The germline V gene has CDR1 MGHRA and CDR2 YSYEKL.

In this sample, this clonotype turned up many times. The chain recombines TRBV7-2 with TRBJ2-3, with D possibly TRBD2 on 5 matching bases. Trimming shortened V by 7 bases and J by 2 bases, and 16 bases separated the two germline ends. Germline assignment: CDR1 SGHTA and CDR2 FQGNSA. This CDR3 region has 15 residues. The CDR3 nucleotides read TGTGCCAGCACCCTCGACACGGGGTTCACAGATACGCAGTATTTT. Protein: CASTLDTGFTDTQYF.

This clonotype was observed many times. The genes are TRBV5-1 and TRBJ2-7, with 11 bases aligning to TRBD2. J was trimmed by 2 bases and V by 2 bases; bases with no gene match: 6. Per the germline V gene, CDR1 is SGHRS and CDR2 is YFSETQ. The CDR3 totals 16 residues. The chain's CDR3 is CASSFDGTSGTYEQYF. The CDR3 DNA is TGCGCCAGCAGCTTTGACGGGACTAGCGGAACCTACGAGCAGTACTTC.